This entry lists 19 T cell receptor beta chains sequenced from one sample in a study of T-cell memory formation after mild COVID-19 (dated by TCRdb to the early 2020s). Libraries were made using 5' RACE. Sequencing relied on an Illumina NovaSeq 6000. TCRdb reworked the public reads: Q25 trimming with fastp, MiXCR clone assembly, productive beta chains retained. Entries are consolidated by CDR3 protein sequence, retaining the most common genes and DNA. The sample table holds around 250,000 distinct CDR3 sequences, of which over 15% were seen once. The ten largest clones capture less than 2.5% of the sample. Sequencing was performed on PBMCs or a T cell subset sorted from them (not recorded which). The receptors derive from an adult woman who had mild COVID-19 (a few samples of this study predate the infection). The sample titles of this study are shuffled in the database, so cell type and time point are left out; the donor was told from shared clones.

The chain couples TRBV7-9 to TRBJ1-1, with 10 bases fitting TRBD1. V shed 1 base and J 4 bases; nucleotides not matched to a gene: 3. Germline-derived CDR1 and CDR2 are SEHNR and FQNEAQ (reference sequence). The CDR3 loop spans 15 amino acids. CDR3 nucleotide sequence: TGTGCCAGCAGCTTAGAAGGGACAGGGGCCACTGAAGCTTTCTTT. This encodes CASSLEGTGATEAFF. Variable domain in full (rest from reference TRBV7-9 and TRBJ1-1): DTGVSQNPRHKITKRGQNVTFRCDPISEHNRLYWYRQTLGQGPEFLTYFQNEAQLEKSRLLSDRFSAERPKGSFSTLEIQRTEQGDSAMYLCASSLEGTGATEAFFGQGTRLTVV.

The chain employs TRBV6-2 or TRBV6-3 and TRBJ1-3; no reliable D call. Per the germline V gene, CDR1 is MNHEY and CDR2 is SVGEGT. V lost 2 bases and J 1 base, leaving 12 bases between the germline ends. This CDR3 region has 16 residues. The CDR3 protein is CASSYEHPRSGNTIYF. CDR3 DNA sequence: TGTGCCAGCAGTTACGAACACCCGAGGTCTGGAAACACCATATATTTT.

This clonotype was counted a few times. V and J are TRBV6-6 and TRBJ1-5; D is perhaps TRBD1 (5 bases). The CDR3 consists of 15 residues. CDR1 and CDR2 (germline): MNHNY, SVGAGI (reference sequence). The ends were cut back, 6 bases at V and 3 bases at J, with 15 bases in the middle. The CDR3 DNA follows: TGTGCCAGCAGCCCCCCTGGGGGACTCAATCAGCCCCAGCATTTT. Amino acid sequence: CASSPPGGLNQPQHF.

The chain couples TRBV20-1 to TRBJ2-1, with D possibly called TRBD1 or TRBD2 (5 bases each). Germline lookup yields CDR1 DFQATT and CDR2 SNEGSKA (reference sequence). The CDR3 covers 14 residues. Trimming took 5 bases from V and 0 from J, leaving 11 bases between them. CDR3 residues: CSASAGGSYNEQFF. As DNA, the CDR3 is TGCAGTGCTTCGGCTGGGGGCTCCTACAATGAGCAGTTCTTC.

This clonotype was detected only a few times. The rearrangement links TRBV9 to TRBJ2-7; 7 bases match TRBD1. CDR1 is SGDLS, CDR2 YYNGEE, per germline. Trimming took 4 bases from V and 5 from J; bases not matched to a gene: 12. This CDR3 has 15 residues. Here the CDR3 reads CASSTHPDRAHEQYF. DNA for the CDR3: TGTGCCAGCAGCACCCACCCAGACAGGGCCCACGAGCAGTACTTC.

CDR3 amino acids: CASSLAGGTRNEQFF. Here the CDR3 DNA reads TGTGCCAGCAGCTTAGCGGGGGGCACGAGAAATGAGCAGTTCTTC. The rearrangement joins TRBV6-1 to TRBJ2-1; TRBD2 matches 10 bases. V dropped 6 bases and J dropped 7; count of bases not matched to a gene: 9. The CDR3 is 15 amino acids. The germline V gene encodes CDR1 MNHNS and CDR2 SASEGT.

This clonotype has just a few counts. This chain connects TRBV7-2 to TRBJ2-5; TRBD2 matches at 9 bases. V was clipped by 3 bases and J by 5 bases; unmatched bases: 4. Germline V CDR1 and CDR2: SGHTA, FQGNSA. The CDR3 covers 14 residues. Here the CDR3 reads CASSFLAGAETQYF. Written as DNA, the CDR3 is TGTGCCAGCAGCTTCTTAGCGGGAGCGGAGACCCAGTACTTC.

The rearrangement links TRBV24-1 to TRBJ2-7; a possible D gene is TRBD1 (6 bases). The CDR3 loop spans 15 amino acids. With 5 bases removed from V and 2 bases from J, the gap between germline ends came to 15 bases. Germline V gene data show CDR1 as KGHDR and CDR2 as SFDVKD. CDR3 DNA sequence: TGTGCCACCAGTGGCCTAGGGGACAAGGCCTACGAGCAGTACTTC. It yields the protein CATSGLGDKAYEQYF.

The chain uses TRBV24-1 and TRBJ2-4; possibly TRBD2 for D (5 bases). This CDR3 has 16 amino acids. Germline CDR1 is KGHDR and CDR2 is SFDVKD. The V end lost 5 bases, the J end lost 0 bases, and 13 bases lay between the germline ends. The CDR3 coding sequence is TGTGCCACCAGTGGCGGACTCGGCGGAGCCAAAAACATTCAGTACTTC. Translation gives CATSGGLGGAKNIQYF.

The sample holds a few counts of this clonotype. The V call is TRBV19, the J call TRBJ2-1, with 11 bases fitting TRBD1. The CDR3 runs 15 residues. With V trimmed by 3 bases and J by 8 bases, 6 bases remained unmatched. Germline V gene sequence: CDR1 LNHDA, CDR2 SQIVND (reference sequence). In nucleotides, the CDR3 is TGTGCCAGTAGTATTCAGGACAGGGGGCGCGATGAGCAGTTCTTC. Translated: CASSIQDRGRDEQFF.

V and J are TRBV7-8 and TRBJ2-5; D is uncertain. This CDR3 has 13 residues. Trimming cost V 5 bases and J 5 bases, with 12 bases left between them. The V gene's germline CDR1 is SGHVS and CDR2 FQNEAQ. This CDR3 reads CASSHYRRETQYF. The CDR3 DNA reads TGTGCCAGCAGCCACTACCGACGGGAGACCCAGTACTTC.

The chain has TRBV5-6 and TRBJ2-7; possible D gene TRBD1, 6 bases. CDR3 length equals 14 residues. Germline-derived CDR1 and CDR2 are SGHDT and YYEEEE. The germline V and J ends were trimmed by 1 base and 6 bases, with 14 bases remaining between them. CDR3 region: CASSLPGDRIEQYF. The CDR3 nucleotides are TGTGCCAGCAGCTTGCCAGGGGACCGGATCGAGCAGTACTTC.

The chain combines TRBV20-1 with TRBJ1-1, with no clear D. The CDR3 loop spans 13 amino acids. CDR1 is DFQATT and CDR2 is SNEGSKA in the germline V gene (reference sequence). V shed 1 base and J shed 1 base, with 7 bases lying between them. The DNA of the CDR3 is TGCAGTGCTAGAGTCGGGAGGAACACTGAAGCTTTCTTT. This translates into CSARVGRNTEAFF.

The V and J genes are TRBV6-2 or TRBV6-3 and TRBJ1-1; 8 positions agree with TRBD1. The CDR3 has 16 amino acids. The junction had 5 bases not matched to a gene; V was cut back by 0 bases and J by 2 bases. The germline CDR1 and CDR2 sequences are MNHEY and SVGEGT. The CDR3 loop reads CASSYSGGQVNTEAFF. The CDR3, as DNA: TGTGCCAGCAGTTACTCTGGGGGACAGGTAAACACTGAAGCTTTCTTT.

The V call is TRBV19, the J call TRBJ1-1; the D gene is possibly TRBD1 (6 bases). The V end lost 4 bases, the J end lost 0 bases, and 15 bases lay between the germline ends. The V gene's germline CDR1 is LNHDA and CDR2 SQIVND (reference sequence). The CDR3 extends over 16 amino acids. This chain's CDR3 is CASSTNRVSMNTEAFF. CDR3 DNA: TGTGCCAGTAGTACAAACAGGGTCTCCATGAACACTGAAGCTTTCTTT.

This clonotype was detected only a few times. The gene calls are TRBV23-1 and TRBJ2-7, with TRBD2 as a possible D gene (6 bases). TRBV23-1 is filed as an ORF, its function uncertain. V shed 2 bases and J shed 0 bases, with 20 bases lying between them. The CDR3 is 18 residues long. DNA of the CDR3: TGCGCCAGCAGTCAAACCCCCGGAGGGGAAATGAGCTCCTACGAGCAGTACTTC. Encoded protein: CASSQTPGGEMSSYEQYF.

The sample holds a few counts of this clonotype. This chain joins TRBV2 and TRBJ2-7; D may be TRBD1 (7 bases). Germline values: CDR1 SNHLY, CDR2 FYNNEI. V was trimmed by 7 bases and J by 4 bases, leaving 17 bases between them. The CDR3 runs 14 residues. CDR3 in DNA: TGTGCCAGCACTCAGGGGGGACACCTATACGAGCAGTACTTC. The encoded protein is CASTQGGHLYEQYF.

This clonotype appeared a few times. The rearrangement joins TRBV24-1 to TRBJ2-1; D gene ambiguous. Trimming removed 4 bases from V and 9 bases from J, with 9 bases in between. Germline CDR1 reads KGHDR; CDR2 reads SFDVKD. This CDR3 contains 12 residues. Here the CDR3 DNA reads TGTGCCACCAGTGAATACTACGGTGAGCAGTTCTTC. It translates to CATSEYYGEQFF.

This clonotype was observed a few times. The V and J genes are TRBV4-1 and TRBJ2-5, with unresolved D. The CDR3 totals 13 residues. With 2 bases removed from V and 4 bases from J, the gap between germline ends came to 8 bases. CDR1 is MGHRA, CDR2 YSYEKL, per germline. CDR3 bases: TGCGCCAGCAGCCAATGGACCCTAGAGACCCAGTACTTC. Its translation: CASSQWTLETQYF.